This T cell receptor (beta chain) was found in a study of CD8 T cells in ankylosing spondylitis. Regarding the study as a whole: A CD8+ phenotype characterized the disease-linked clones, which were relatively rare in peripheral blood. Several of the motif variants were reported before in synovial fluid and blood from reactive arthritis. A motif in TCR beta, a set of eight highly homologous variants, appeared characteristic of ankylosing spondylitis blood.

In regard to this clonotype: Its antigen is as yet unknown. The junction departs from germline at one end; a sequencing error may be responsible.

Library preparation for TCR beta used quantitative 5'-RACE with molecular barcodes. TCRdb independently ran MiXCR on the 5' RACE reads; one entry per CDR3 protein. The sample lists some 350,000 distinct CDR3 sequences, over 12% occurring once. This CDR3 contains 12 residues. Looked up from germline, CDR1 is SGHVS and CDR2 is FQNEAQ. The sample comprised blood, either unsorted or a sorted T cell fraction (not recorded which). The rearrangement joins TRBV7-8 to TRBJ1-1; no clear D gene. This receptor was obtained from a male donor with ankylosing spondylitis or in good health (not recorded which). DNA of the CDR3: TGTGTCAGCAGCTTAGTCGAGGGAACGGCTTTCTTT. Its protein product is CVSSLVEGTAFF.